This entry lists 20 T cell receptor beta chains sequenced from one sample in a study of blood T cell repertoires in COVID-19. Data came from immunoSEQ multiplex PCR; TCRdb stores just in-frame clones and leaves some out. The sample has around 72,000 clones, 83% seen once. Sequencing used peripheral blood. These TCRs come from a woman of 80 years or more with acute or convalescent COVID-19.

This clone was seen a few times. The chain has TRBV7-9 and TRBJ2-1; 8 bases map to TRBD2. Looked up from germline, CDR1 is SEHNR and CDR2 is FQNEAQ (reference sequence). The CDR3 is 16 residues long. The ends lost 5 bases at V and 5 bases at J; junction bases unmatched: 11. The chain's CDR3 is CASSHMGLAGHNEQFF. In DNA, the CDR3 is TGTGCCAGCAGCCACATGGGTTTAGCGGGGCACAATGAGCAGTTCTTC.

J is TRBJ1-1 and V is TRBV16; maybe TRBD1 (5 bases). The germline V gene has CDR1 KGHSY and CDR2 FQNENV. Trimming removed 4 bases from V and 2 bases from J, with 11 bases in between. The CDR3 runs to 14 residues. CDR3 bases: TGTGCCAGCAGCCTAAGCAGGGTAAACACTGAAGCTTTCTTT. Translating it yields CASSLSRVNTEAFF.

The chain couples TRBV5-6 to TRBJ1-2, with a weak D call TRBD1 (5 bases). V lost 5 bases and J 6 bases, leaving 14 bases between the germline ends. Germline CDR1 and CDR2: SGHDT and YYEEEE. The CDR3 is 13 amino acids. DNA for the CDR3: TGTGCCAGCAGACAGGTGACTGTGAATGGCTACACCTTC. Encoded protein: CASRQVTVNGYTF.

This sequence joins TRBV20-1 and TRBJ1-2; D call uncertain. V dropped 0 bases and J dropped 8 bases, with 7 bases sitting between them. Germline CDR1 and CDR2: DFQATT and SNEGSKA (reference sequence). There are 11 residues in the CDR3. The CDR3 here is CSARDSSGYTF. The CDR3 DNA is TGCAGTGCTAGAGATAGCAGCGGCTACACCTTC.

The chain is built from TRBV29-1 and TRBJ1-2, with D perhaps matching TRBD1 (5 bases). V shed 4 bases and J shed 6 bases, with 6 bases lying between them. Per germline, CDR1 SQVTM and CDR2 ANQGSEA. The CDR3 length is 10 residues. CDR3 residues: CSVATDGYTF. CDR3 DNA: TGCAGCGTTGCGACAGATGGCTACACCTTC. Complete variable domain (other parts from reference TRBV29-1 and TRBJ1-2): SAVISQKPSRDICQRGTSLTIQCQVDSQVTMMFWYRQQPGQSLTLIATANQGSEATYESGFVIDKFPISRPNLTFSTLTVSNMSPEDSSIYLCSVATDGYTFGSGTRLTVV.

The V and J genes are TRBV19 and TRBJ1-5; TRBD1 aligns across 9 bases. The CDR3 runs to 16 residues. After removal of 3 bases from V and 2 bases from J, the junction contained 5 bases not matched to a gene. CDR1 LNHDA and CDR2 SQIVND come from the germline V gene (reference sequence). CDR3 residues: CASSITGGRGNQPQHF. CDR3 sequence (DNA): TGTGCCAGTAGTATCACAGGGGGCCGTGGCAATCAGCCCCAGCATTTT.

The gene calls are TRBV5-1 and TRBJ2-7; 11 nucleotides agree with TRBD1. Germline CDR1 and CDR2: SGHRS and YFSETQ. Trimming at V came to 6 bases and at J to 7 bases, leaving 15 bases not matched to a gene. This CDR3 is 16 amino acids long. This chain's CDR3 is CASTPHSGQGAGEQYF. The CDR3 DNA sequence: TGCGCCAGCACCCCACACTCCGGACAGGGGGCTGGTGAGCAGTACTTC.

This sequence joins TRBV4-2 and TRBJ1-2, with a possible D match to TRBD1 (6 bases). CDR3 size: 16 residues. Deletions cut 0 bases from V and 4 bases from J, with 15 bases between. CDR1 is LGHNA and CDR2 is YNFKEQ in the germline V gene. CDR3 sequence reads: CASSQDSQGHGYGYTF. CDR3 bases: TGTGCCAGCAGCCAAGATAGTCAGGGGCACGGCTATGGCTACACCTTC.

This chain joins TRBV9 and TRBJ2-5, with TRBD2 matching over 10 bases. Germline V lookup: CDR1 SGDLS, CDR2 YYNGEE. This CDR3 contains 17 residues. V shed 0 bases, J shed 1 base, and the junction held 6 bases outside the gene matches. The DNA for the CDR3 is TGTGCCAGCAGCGTAGCTACGACTAGCGGGTCCCAAGAGACCCAGTACTTC. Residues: CASSVATTSGSQETQYF. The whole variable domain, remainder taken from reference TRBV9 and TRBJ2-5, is DSGVTQTPKHLITATGQRVTLRCSPRSGDLSVYWYQQSLDQGLQFLIQYYNGEERAKGNILERFSAQQFPDLHSELNLSSLELGDSALYFCASSVATTSGSQETQYFGPGTRLLVL.

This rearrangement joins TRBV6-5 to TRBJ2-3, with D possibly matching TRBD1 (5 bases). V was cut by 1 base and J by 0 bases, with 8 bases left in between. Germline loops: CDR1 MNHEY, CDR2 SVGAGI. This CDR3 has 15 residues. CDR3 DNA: TGTGCCAGCAGTTACTTAGGGGCTAGCACAGATACGCAGTATTTT. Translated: CASSYLGASTDTQYF.

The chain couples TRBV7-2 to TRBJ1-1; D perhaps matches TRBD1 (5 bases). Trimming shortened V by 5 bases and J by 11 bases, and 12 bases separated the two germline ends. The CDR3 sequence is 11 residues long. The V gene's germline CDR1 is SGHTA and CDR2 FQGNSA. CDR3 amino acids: CASSETRVAFF. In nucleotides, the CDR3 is TGTGCCAGCAGCGAAACCAGGGTTGCTTTCTTT.

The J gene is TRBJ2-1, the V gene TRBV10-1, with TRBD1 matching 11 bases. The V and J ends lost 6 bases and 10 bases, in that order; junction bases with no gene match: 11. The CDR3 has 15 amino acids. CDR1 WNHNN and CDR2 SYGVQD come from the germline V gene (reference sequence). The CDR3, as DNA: TGCGCCAGCAGCGCTACCGGGACAGGGGGTCGGGAGCAGTTCTTC. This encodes CASSATGTGGREQFF.

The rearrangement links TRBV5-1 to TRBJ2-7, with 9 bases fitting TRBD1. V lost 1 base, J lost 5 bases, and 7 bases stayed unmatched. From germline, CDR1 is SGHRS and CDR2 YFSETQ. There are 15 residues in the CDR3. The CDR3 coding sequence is TGCGCCAGCAGCTTGAAACAGGGGGCTGTAAACGAGCAGTACTTC. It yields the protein CASSLKQGAVNEQYF.

CDR3 sequence reads: CASSSQGNQPQHF. CDR3 in DNA: TGTGCCAGCAGTTCGCAGGGCAATCAGCCCCAGCATTTT. The rearrangement links TRBV6-2 or TRBV6-3 to TRBJ1-5; no clear D gene. The germline V and J ends were trimmed by 4 bases and 2 bases, with 6 bases remaining between them. Germline CDR1 and CDR2: MNHEY and SVGEGT. The CDR3 sequence is 13 residues long.

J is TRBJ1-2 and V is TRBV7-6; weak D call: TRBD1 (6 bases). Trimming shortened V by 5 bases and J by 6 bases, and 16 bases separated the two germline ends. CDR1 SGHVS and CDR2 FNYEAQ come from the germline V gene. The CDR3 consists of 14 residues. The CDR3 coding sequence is TGTGCCAGCAGCCTCGACGGGGCAGGGGATGGCTACACCTTC. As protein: CASSLDGAGDGYTF.

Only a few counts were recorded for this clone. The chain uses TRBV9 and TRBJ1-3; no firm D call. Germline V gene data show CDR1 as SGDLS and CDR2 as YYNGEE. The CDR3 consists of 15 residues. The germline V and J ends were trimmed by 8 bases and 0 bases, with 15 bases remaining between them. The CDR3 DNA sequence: TGTGCCAGTTCCTCCCCGGCAGGCTCTGGAAACACCATATATTTT. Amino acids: CASSSPAGSGNTIYF. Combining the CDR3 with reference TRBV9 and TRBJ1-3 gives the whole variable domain DSGVTQTPKHLITATGQRVTLRCSPRSGDLSVYWYQQSLDQGLQFLIQYYNGEERAKGNILERFSAQQFPDLHSELNLSSLELGDSALYFCASSSPAGSGNTIYFGEGSWLTVV.

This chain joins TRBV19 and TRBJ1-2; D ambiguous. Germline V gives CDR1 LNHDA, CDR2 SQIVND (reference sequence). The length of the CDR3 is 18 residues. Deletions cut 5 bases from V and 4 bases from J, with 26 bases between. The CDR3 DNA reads TGTGCCAGTAGTTCTACGGGAGGACTCCTTGCCGGTTCCTATGGCTACACCTTC. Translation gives CASSSTGGLLAGSYGYTF.

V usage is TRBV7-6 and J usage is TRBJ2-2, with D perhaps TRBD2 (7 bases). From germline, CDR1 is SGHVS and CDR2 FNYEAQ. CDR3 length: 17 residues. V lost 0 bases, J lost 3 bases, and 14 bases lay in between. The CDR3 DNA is TGTGCCAGCAGCTTAGCCCCAGAGGGGGGGCACACCGGGGAGCTGTTTTTT. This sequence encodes CASSLAPEGGHTGELFF. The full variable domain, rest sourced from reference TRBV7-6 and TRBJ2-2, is GAGVSQSPRYKVTKRGQDVALRCDPISGHVSLYWYRQALGQGPEFLTYFNYEAQQDKSGLPNDRFSAERPEGSISTLTIQRTEQRDSAMYRCASSLAPEGGHTGELFFGEGSRLTVL.

CDR3 sequence reads: CASSDPGWNSPLHF. For the CDR3, the DNA is TGTGCCAGCAGCGACCCAGGGTGGAATTCACCCCTCCACTTT. This sequence joins TRBV7-9 and TRBJ1-6; the D gene is possibly TRBD1 (5 bases). CDR1 and CDR2 from the germline V gene are SEHNR and FQNEAQ (reference sequence). The CDR3 has 14 amino acids. V was shortened by 5 bases and J by 7 bases, with 12 bases between the two germline ends.

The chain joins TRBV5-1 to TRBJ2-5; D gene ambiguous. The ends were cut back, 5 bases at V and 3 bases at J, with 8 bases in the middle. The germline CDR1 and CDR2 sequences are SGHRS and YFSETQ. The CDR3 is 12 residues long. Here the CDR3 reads CASRPSEETQYF. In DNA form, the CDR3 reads TGCGCCAGCAGACCAAGCGAAGAGACCCAGTACTTC.